This T cell receptor beta chain stems from a study of T cells in localized non-small cell lung cancer (dated by TCRdb to about 2020). Broadly, across the study: Comparing tumors with uninvolved tumor-adjacent lungs, the study looked at the T cell repertoires of 236 patients with early-stage NSCLC. The cohort consisted of approximately 240 treatment-naive NSCLC patients whose localized lung tumors had been resected. NSCLC patients had a mean age of approximately 72 years, and approximately 140 were male and over 85 female. The paper as a whole reports these results and caveats: A median of roughly 58 of the top 100 tumor clones were detected in paired uninvolved adjacent lung, and around 27 of these tumor clones were also found among the top 100 clones of the paired uninvolved adjacent lung. Because the study design was exploratory, TCR variables were selected using unadjusted p-values without false-discovery rate correction. Longer overall survival was associated with higher blood T cell density, whereas shorter survival was associated with higher adjacent-lung clonality. The highest T cell clonality was observed in uninvolved tumor-adjacent lung, where clonality exceeded that of tumor, suggesting that antigenic responses were more focused in uninvolved tumor-adjacent lung. Because multi-region tumor sequencing was not done, intratumor heterogeneity could not be ruled out.

Ends trimmed: V by 4 bases, J by 6 bases; bases unmatched to a gene: 7. Via the germline V gene, CDR1 is SGDLS and CDR2 YYNGEE. From its cysteine to its phenylalanine, the CDR3 spans 16 amino acids. Left in the record is the CDR3 DNA by itself, 48 bases read in frame from the first base. At diagnosis, tumor, uninvolved tumor-adjacent lung and peripheral blood were collected and then preserved as a mix of FFPE and fresh-frozen material. For TCR repertoire profiling, the blood samples were analyzed as peripheral blood mononuclear cells. In regard to this clone: The clone's antigen remains unknown. The record has no base qualities; no much larger clone is one base away.

The immunoSEQ Assay was used to sequence TCR beta CDR3 regions from DNA. The original pipeline was this. To compute T cell density, TCR beta template counts were normalized to usable DNA, which was estimated by amplifying housekeeping genes. Richness was estimated using the preseqR package, with extrapolation to 400,000 templates for PBMC samples and to 120,000 templates for tissue samples. Clonality was defined as one minus Pielou's evenness. Tissue-enriched TCRs were identified through differential abundance testing performed on productive amino-acid clonotypes, with a minimum total count of 5 and an alpha of 0.1. Repertoire overlap between compartments was quantified with the Jaccard Index and Morisita Overlap Index. GLIPH grouped TCR beta CDR3s together with public tetramer-defined viral CDR3s, and a viral motif had to include at least three viral sequences and also show V-gene enrichment. What TCRdb holds here is the immuneACCESS table cut down to in-frame rearrangements. Part of the clones is not present; checked against another copy, under half of the missing clones reflect an unresolved V gene, and the others are unexplained. V and J calls plus clone size are reproduced from that table; the DNA served to infer D and trimming. The sample profile shows over 30,000 clones; 75% to 90% of them were found once. About 6% of the sample rests with the top ten.

The chain links TRBV9 with TRBJ2-1; 13 bases in the middle match TRBD2. The receptor was isolated from a male donor older than 55 with stage II lung adenocarcinoma. The sample in question was peripheral blood mononuclear cells, obtained before any cancer treatment. The CDR3 protein is CASSTLLAGGGNEQFF. Here is the DNA: TGTGCCAGCAGCACACTACTAGCGGGAGGGGGCAATGAGCAGTTCTTC. Joined to the reference TRBV9 and TRBJ2-1 proteins, this CDR3 gives the full variable domain: DSGVTQTPKHLITATGQRVTLRCSPRSGDLSVYWYQQSLDQGLQFLIQYYNGEERAKGNILERFSAQQFPDLHSELNLSSLELGDSALYFCASSTLLAGGGNEQFFGPGTRLTVL.